This entry lists 10 T cell receptor beta chains sequenced from one sample in a study of T-cell reconstitution after alpha-beta-depleted transplantation in children. The authors prepared the TCRbeta library with unique molecular identifiers. TCRdb recomputed calls from the PCR reads with MiXCR, one row per CDR3 protein. This sample has hundreds of thousands of distinct CDR3 sequences; over 10% occur once, and the top ten carry 0.65% to 0.9%. The sample here was PBMCs, taken before TCRalphabeta/CD19-depleted stem cell transplant. These receptors came from a girl aged 2 to 9 with congenital amegakaryocytic thrombocytopenia, due to receive a stem cell transplant.

In this sample, this clonotype turned up a few times. This sequence joins TRBV7-2 and TRBJ2-7, with 7 bases identical to TRBD2. J was trimmed by 3 bases and V by 1 base; bases with no gene match: 12. Germline V CDR1 and CDR2: SGHTA, FQGNSA. The CDR3 covers 17 residues. The CDR3 sequence: CASSLGTGGILSYEQYF. CDR3 DNA sequence: TGTGCCAGCAGCTTAGGGACGGGGGGAATATTAAGCTACGAGCAGTACTTC.

This clonotype was seen ten or more times. J is TRBJ2-1 and V is TRBV27; D remains unclear. V was cut by 5 bases and J by 12 bases, with 11 bases left in between. Germline V gene lookup returns CDR1 MNHEY and CDR2 SMNVEV (reference sequence). This CDR3 contains 11 residues. The DNA of the CDR3 is TGTGCCAGCAGTCATACGACAAGGCAGTTCTTC. Its protein product is CASSHTTRQFF.

The table lists this clonotype with many counts. J is TRBJ2-5 and V is TRBV7-2; D is unclear. Trimming stripped 1 base from V and 1 base from J, with 10 bases between. The CDR3 loop spans 15 amino acids. Germline values: CDR1 SGHTA, CDR2 FQGNSA. CDR3 in DNA: TGTGCCAGCAGCTTAGTCGCGGAAACCCAAGAGACCCAGTACTTC. As protein: CASSLVAETQETQYF.

Ten or more counts support this clonotype. The V and J genes are TRBV5-1 and TRBJ1-2; 7 bases match TRBD1. CDR3 size: 13 residues. The germline V gene encodes CDR1 SGHRS and CDR2 YFSETQ. V lost 0 bases to trimming and J lost 12 bases; unmatched junction nucleotides: 8. This chain's CDR3 is CASSLGTGRMNTF. The CDR3 nucleotides are TGCGCCAGCAGCTTGGGGACAGGTCGGATGAACACCTTC.

This clonotype has at least ten counts. This chain's CDR3 is CASSLTGSEAFF. The CDR3, as DNA: TGTGCCAGCAGCTTGACCGGCTCTGAAGCTTTCTTT. V and J are TRBV5-8 and TRBJ1-1; D not certain. This CDR3 region has 12 residues. Per germline, CDR1 SGHTS and CDR2 YDEGEE. V lost 1 base and J lost 6, with 7 bases in between.

This clonotype showed up many times. CDR3 coding DNA: TGCGCCAGCAGCTTGGCTTTAGCGGGAGGGGTGGGTGAGCAGTTCTTC. Amino acids: CASSLALAGGVGEQFF. This chain joins TRBV5-1 and TRBJ2-1; 11 nucleotides match TRBD2. The CDR3 sequence is 16 residues long. Trimming removed 0 bases from V and 9 bases from J; junction bases left unmatched: 8. Looked up from germline, CDR1 is SGHRS and CDR2 is YFSETQ.

This clonotype has a handful of counts. The chain couples TRBV7-9 to TRBJ2-1; 7 positions agree with TRBD1. Trimming removed 1 base from V and 11 bases from J; junction bases left unmatched: 8. The CDR3 contains 14 residues. Germline V gene data show CDR1 as SEHNR and CDR2 as FQNEAQ (reference sequence). The CDR3 DNA follows: TGTGCCAGCAGCTTAGAAGAGAAGGGACAGCAGCAGTTCTTC. Amino acid sequence: CASSLEEKGQQQFF.

This clonotype has more than one count but fewer than ten. V is TRBV28 and J is TRBJ1-1, with D maybe TRBD1 (6 bases). Germline CDR1 reads MDHEN; CDR2 reads SYDVKM. The V and J ends lost 0 bases and 6 bases respectively, with 14 bases between them. This CDR3 comprises 15 residues. CDR3 nucleotide sequence: TGTGCCAGCAGTTTATGGGCAGGGGTGAGGGCTGAAGCTTTCTTT. This sequence encodes CASSLWAGVRAEAFF.

This clonotype was detected a few times. The chain recombines TRBV28 with TRBJ2-3; no clear D gene. Trimming cost V 1 base and J 2 bases, with 13 bases left between them. The CDR3 totals 16 residues. Per the germline V gene, CDR1 is MDHEN and CDR2 is SYDVKM. The chain's CDR3 is CASSLSVEGPTDTQYF. CDR3 in DNA: TGTGCCAGCAGTTTATCTGTGGAAGGGCCCACAGATACGCAGTATTTT.

This clonotype was seen a handful of times. The V call is TRBV2, the J call TRBJ2-1; D is unclear. The CDR3 extends over 13 amino acids. The V end was cut by 8 bases, the J end by 8 bases, with 16 bases between. The germline V gene encodes CDR1 SNHLY and CDR2 FYNNEI. The CDR3 DNA reads as TGTGCCAGCGGCCGGATATTTAGGGATGAGCAGTTCTTC. Translation: CASGRIFRDEQFF.